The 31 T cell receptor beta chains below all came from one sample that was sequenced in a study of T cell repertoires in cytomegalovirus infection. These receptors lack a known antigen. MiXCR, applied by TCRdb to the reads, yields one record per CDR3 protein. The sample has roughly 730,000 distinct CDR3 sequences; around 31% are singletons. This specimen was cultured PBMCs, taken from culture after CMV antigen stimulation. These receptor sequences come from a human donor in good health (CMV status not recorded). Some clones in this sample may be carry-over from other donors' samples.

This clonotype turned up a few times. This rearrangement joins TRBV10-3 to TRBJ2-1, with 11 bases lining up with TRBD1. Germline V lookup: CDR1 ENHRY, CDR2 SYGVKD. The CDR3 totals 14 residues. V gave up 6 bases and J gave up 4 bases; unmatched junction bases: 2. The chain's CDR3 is CAIRGQGDYNEQFF. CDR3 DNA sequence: TGTGCCATCAGGGGACAGGGGGATTACAATGAGCAGTTCTTC.

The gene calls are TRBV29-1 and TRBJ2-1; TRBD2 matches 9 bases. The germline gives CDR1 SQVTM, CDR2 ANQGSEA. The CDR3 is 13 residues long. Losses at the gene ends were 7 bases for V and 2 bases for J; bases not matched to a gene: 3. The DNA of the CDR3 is TGCAGCGCTGAGCGGGGGGCCTACAATGAGCAGTTCTTC. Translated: CSAERGAYNEQFF.

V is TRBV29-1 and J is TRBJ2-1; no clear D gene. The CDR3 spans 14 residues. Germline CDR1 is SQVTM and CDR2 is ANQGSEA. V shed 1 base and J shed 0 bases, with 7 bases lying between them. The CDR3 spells CSVEGSSSYNEQFF. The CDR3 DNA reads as TGCAGCGTTGAAGGGTCGAGCTCCTACAATGAGCAGTTCTTC.

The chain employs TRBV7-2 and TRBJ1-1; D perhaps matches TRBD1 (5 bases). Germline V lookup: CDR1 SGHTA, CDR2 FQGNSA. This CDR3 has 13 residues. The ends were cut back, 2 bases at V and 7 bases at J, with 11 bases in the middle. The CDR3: CASSLRQGVEAFF. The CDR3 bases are TGTGCCAGCAGCTTACGGCAGGGCGTTGAAGCTTTCTTT. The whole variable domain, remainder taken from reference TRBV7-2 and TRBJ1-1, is GAGVSQSPSNKVTEKGKDVELRCDPISGHTALYWYRQSLGQGLEFLIYFQGNSAPDKSGLPSDRFSAERTGGSVSTLTIQRTQQEDSAVYLCASSLRQGVEAFFGQGTRLTVV.

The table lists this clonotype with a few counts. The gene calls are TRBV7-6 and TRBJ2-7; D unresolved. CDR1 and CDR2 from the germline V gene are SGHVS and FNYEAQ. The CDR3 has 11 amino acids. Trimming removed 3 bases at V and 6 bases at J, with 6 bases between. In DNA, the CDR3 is TGTGCCAGCAGCTTCAAGACCGAGCAGTACTTC. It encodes CASSFKTEQYF.

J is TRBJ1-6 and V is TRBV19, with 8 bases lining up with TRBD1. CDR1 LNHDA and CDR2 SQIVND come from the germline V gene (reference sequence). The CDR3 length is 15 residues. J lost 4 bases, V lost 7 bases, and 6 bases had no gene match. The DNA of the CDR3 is TGTGCCAGTAAGACAGGGGAAAGATATAATTCACCCCTCCACTTT. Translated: CASKTGERYNSPLHF.

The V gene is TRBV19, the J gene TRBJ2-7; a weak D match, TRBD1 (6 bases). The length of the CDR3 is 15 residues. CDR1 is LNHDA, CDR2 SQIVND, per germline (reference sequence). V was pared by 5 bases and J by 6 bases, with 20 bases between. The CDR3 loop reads CASSPEDRAPSEQYF. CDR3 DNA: TGTGCCAGTAGTCCCGAGGACAGAGCCCCATCCGAGCAGTACTTC.

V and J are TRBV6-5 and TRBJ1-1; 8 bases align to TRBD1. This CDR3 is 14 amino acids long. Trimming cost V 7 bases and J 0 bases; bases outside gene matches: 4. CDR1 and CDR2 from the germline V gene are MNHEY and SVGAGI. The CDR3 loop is CASNGQGMNTEAFF. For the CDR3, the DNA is TGTGCCAGCAATGGACAGGGAATGAACACTGAAGCTTTCTTT.

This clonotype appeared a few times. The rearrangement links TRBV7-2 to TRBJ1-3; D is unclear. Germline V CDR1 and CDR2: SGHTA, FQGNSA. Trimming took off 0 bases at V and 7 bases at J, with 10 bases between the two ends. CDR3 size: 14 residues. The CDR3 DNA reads TGTGCCAGCAGCTTAGCGGGGTCGTCGAACACCATATATTTT. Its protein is CASSLAGSSNTIYF.

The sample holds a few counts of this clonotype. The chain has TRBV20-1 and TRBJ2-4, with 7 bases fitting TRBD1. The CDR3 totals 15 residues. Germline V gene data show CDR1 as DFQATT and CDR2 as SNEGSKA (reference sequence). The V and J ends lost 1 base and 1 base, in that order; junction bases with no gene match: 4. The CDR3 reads CSARVQGVAKNIQYF. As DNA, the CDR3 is TGCAGTGCTAGAGTGCAGGGGGTGGCCAAAAACATTCAGTACTTC.

The CDR3 loop reads CASSLLGSSDTQYF. In DNA form, the CDR3 reads TGTGCCAGCAGCTTGCTCGGTAGCTCAGATACGCAGTATTTT. The rearrangement joins TRBV7-2 to TRBJ2-3; D is ambiguous. CDR3 length equals 14 residues. Between the trimmed V and J ends, which lost 3 bases and 4 bases, there was a span of 11 bases. The V gene's germline CDR1 is SGHTA and CDR2 FQGNSA.

The CDR3 here is CASSLPDGGNTDTQYF. The CDR3, as DNA: TGTGCCAGCAGCTTACCTGATGGCGGTAACACAGATACGCAGTATTTT. The V gene is TRBV7-9, the J gene TRBJ2-3; D is unresolved. The V gene's germline CDR1 is SEHNR and CDR2 FQNEAQ (reference sequence). This CDR3 region has 16 residues. V dropped 2 bases and J dropped 2 bases, with 14 bases sitting between them.

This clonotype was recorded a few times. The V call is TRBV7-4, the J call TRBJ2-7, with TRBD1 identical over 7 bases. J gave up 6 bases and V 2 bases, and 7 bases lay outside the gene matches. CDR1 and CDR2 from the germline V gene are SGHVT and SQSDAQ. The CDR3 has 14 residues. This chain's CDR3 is CASSLSLSGGEQYF. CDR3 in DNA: TGTGCCAGCAGCTTATCTTTATCAGGGGGCGAGCAGTACTTC.

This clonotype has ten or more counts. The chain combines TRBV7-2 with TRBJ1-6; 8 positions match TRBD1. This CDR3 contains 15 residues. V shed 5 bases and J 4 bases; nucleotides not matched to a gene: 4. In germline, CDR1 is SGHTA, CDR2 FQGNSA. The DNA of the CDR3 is TGTGCCAGCAGCACGCGACAGGGGTATAATTCACCCCTCCACTTT. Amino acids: CASSTRQGYNSPLHF.

CDR3 nucleotides: TGTGCCAGCAGCTTAGTATGGGCCGCCGGCGGGGAGCTGTTTTTT. Protein product: CASSLVWAAGGELFF. V is TRBV7-2 and J is TRBJ2-2; D ambiguous. CDR1 is SGHTA, CDR2 FQGNSA, per germline. This CDR3 has 15 residues. Trimming left V 1 base short and J 7 bases short, with 13 bases between.

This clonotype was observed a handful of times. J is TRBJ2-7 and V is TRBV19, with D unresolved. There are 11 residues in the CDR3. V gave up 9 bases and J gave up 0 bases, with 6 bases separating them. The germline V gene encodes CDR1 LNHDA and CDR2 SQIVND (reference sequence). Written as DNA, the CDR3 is TGTGCCAGGAAGGACTCCTACGAGCAGTACTTC. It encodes CARKDSYEQYF.

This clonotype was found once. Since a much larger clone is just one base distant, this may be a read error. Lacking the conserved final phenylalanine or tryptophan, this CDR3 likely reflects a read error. In nucleotides, the CDR3 is TGTGCCAGCAGCTCCTCCTTGGGCACTGAAGCTTTCTTG. This codes for CASSSSLGTEAFL. This rearrangement joins TRBV7-8 to TRBJ1-1; D call uncertain. The CDR3 contains 13 residues. From germline, CDR1 is SGHVS and CDR2 FQNEAQ. Deletions cut 4 bases from V and 4 bases from J, with 10 bases between.

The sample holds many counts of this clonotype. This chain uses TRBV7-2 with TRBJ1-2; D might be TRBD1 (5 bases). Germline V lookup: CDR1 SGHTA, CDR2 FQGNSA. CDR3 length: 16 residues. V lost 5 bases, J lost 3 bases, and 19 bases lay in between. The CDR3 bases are TGTGCCAGCAGCCCTCATAGCGTGGGGACTTACTATGGCTACACCTTC. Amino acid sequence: CASSPHSVGTYYGYTF.

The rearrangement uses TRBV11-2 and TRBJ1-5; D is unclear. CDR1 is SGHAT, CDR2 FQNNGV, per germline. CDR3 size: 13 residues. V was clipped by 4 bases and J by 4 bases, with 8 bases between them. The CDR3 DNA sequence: TGTGCCAGCAGCTGGAGGGTGAATCAGCCCCAGCATTTT. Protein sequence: CASSWRVNQPQHF.

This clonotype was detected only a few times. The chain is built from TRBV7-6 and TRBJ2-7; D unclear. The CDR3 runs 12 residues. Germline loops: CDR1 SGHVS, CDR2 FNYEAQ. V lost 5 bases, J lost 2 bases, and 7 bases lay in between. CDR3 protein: CASSPQPYEQYF. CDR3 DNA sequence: TGTGCCAGCAGCCCCCAGCCCTACGAGCAGTACTTC.

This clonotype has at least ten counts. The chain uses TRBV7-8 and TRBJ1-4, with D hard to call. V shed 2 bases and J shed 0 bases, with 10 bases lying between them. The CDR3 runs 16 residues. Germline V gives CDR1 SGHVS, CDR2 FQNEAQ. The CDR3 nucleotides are TGTGCCAGCAGCTTAAAGCGGTCAGCAACTAATGAAAAACTGTTTTTT. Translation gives CASSLKRSATNEKLFF.

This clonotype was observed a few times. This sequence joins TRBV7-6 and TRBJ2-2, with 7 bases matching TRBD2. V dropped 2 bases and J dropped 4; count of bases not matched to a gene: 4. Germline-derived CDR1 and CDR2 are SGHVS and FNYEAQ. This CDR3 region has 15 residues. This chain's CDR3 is CASSLTGGSTGELFF. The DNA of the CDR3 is TGTGCCAGCAGCTTAACGGGAGGTTCCACCGGGGAGCTGTTTTTT.

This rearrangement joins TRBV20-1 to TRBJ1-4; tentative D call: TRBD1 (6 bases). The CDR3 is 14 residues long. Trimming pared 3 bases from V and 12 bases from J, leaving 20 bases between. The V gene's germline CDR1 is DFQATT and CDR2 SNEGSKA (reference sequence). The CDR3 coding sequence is TGCAGTGCTAGGAGGGGACAAGGCTCCGGGGAACTGTTTTTT. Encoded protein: CSARRGQGSGELFF.

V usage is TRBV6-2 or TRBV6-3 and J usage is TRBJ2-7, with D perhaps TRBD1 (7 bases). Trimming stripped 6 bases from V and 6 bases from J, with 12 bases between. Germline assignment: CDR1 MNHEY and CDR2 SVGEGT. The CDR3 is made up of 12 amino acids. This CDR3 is CASRDRRAEQYF. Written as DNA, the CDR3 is TGTGCCAGCAGGGACAGGAGGGCCGAGCAGTACTTC.

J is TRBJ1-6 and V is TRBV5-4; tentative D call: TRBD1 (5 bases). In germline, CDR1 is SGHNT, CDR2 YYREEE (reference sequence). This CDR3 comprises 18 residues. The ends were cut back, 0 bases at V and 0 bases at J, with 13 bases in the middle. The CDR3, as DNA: TGTGCCAGCAGCTTGGCCCCACCAGGGAGCTCCTATAATTCACCCCTCCACTTT. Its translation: CASSLAPPGSSYNSPLHF.

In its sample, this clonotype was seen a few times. CDR3 sequence reads: CAISELAKNIQYF. The CDR3 nucleotides read TGTGCCATCAGTGAACTCGCCAAAAACATTCAGTACTTC. This chain connects TRBV10-3 to TRBJ2-4; D is undetermined. There are 13 residues in the CDR3. The germline CDR1 and CDR2 sequences are ENHRY and SYGVKD. V dropped 3 bases and J dropped 1 base, with 4 bases sitting between them.

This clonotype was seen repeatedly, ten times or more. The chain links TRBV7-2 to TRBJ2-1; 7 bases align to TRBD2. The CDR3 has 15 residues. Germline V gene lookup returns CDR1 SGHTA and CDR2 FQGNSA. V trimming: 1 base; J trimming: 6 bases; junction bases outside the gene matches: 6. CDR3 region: CASSLGTSHFNEQFF. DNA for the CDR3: TGTGCCAGCAGCTTAGGGACTAGTCACTTCAATGAGCAGTTCTTC. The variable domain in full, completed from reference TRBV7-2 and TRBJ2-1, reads GAGVSQSPSNKVTEKGKDVELRCDPISGHTALYWYRQSLGQGLEFLIYFQGNSAPDKSGLPSDRFSAERTGGSVSTLTIQRTQQEDSAVYLCASSLGTSHFNEQFFGPGTRLTVL.

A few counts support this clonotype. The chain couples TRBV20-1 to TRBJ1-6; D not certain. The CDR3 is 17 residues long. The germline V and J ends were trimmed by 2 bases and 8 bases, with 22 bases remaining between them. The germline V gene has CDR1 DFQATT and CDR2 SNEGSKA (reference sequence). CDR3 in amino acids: CSARPPSAGLGDSPLHF. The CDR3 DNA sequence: TGCAGTGCTAGACCCCCTAGCGCCGGGTTGGGAGATTCACCCCTCCACTTT.

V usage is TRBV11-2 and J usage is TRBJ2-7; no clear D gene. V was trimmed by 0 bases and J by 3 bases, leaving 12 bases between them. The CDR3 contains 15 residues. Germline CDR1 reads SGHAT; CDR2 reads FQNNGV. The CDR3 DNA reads TGTGCCAGCAGCTTAGATCGGCGGAGAAACTACGAGCAGTACTTC. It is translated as CASSLDRRRNYEQYF. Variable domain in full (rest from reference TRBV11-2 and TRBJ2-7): EAGVAQSPRYKIIEKRQSVAFWCNPISGHATLYWYQQILGQGPKLLIQFQNNGVVDDSQLPKDRFSAERLKGVDSTLKIQPAKLEDSAVYLCASSLDRRRNYEQYFGPGTRLTVT.

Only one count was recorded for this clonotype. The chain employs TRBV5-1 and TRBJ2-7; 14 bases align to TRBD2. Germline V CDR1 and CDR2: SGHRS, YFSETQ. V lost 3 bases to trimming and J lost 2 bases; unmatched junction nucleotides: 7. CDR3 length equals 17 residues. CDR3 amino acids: CASSWTSGRLPPYEQYF. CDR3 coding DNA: TGCGCCAGCAGCTGGACTAGCGGGAGGCTCCCCCCCTACGAGCAGTACTTC.

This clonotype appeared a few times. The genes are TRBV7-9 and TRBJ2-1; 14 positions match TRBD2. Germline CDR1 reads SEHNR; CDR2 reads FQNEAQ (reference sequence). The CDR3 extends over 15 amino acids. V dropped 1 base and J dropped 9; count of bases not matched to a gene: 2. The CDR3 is CASSLVGTSGSEQFF. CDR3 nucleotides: TGTGCCAGCAGCTTAGTGGGGACTAGCGGGAGTGAGCAGTTCTTC.